This passage covers 26 T cell receptor beta chains from one sample sequenced in a study of patients and donors after allogeneic stem cell transplantation. TCRdb re-derived calls from the RT-PCR reads in MiXCR, one entry per CDR3 protein. In the table there are under 200,000 distinct CDR3 sequences, 30% of which are singletons. The sample comprised blood, either unsorted or a sorted T cell fraction (not recorded which). These receptor sequences come from a human donor who was either an allogeneic HSCT recipient or a stem cell or donor lymphocyte infusion donor (not recorded which). It is not recorded whose cells these are; they may come from a transplant donor.

This clonotype was seen at least ten times. The V call is TRBV6-5, the J call TRBJ1-2, with 9 positions matching TRBD1. In germline, CDR1 is MNHEY, CDR2 SVGAGI. This CDR3 has 15 amino acids. With V trimmed by 0 bases and J by 1 base, 0 bases remained unmatched. This CDR3 is CASSYSTGGNYGYTF. The CDR3 coding sequence is TGTGCCAGCAGTTACTCGACAGGGGGTAACTATGGCTACACCTTC.

This clonotype was seen a handful of times. This chain links TRBV20-1 with TRBJ1-1; maybe TRBD1 (5 bases). V was clipped by 3 bases and J by 4 bases, with 12 bases between them. Germline V lookup: CDR1 DFQATT, CDR2 SNEGSKA (reference sequence). The length of the CDR3 is 13 residues. DNA of the CDR3: TGCAGTGCTAGTCAGGGTGTGGGCACTGAAGCTTTCTTT. This codes for CSASQGVGTEAFF.

CDR3 residues: CAWSLREAYEQYF. As DNA, the CDR3 is TGTGCCTGGAGTCTCAGGGAAGCCTACGAGCAGTACTTC. The chain recombines TRBV30 with TRBJ2-7; weak D call: TRBD1 (5 bases). The CDR3 loop spans 13 amino acids. Germline CDR1 GTSNPN, CDR2 SVGIG (reference sequence). Trimming took 2 bases from V and 2 from J, leaving 10 bases between them. Full variable domain (outside the CDR3, taken from reference TRBV30 and TRBJ2-7): SQTIHQWPATLVQPVGSPLSLECTVEGTSNPNLYWYRQAAGRGLQLLFYSVGIGQISSEVPQNLSASRPQDRQFILSSKKLLLSDSGFYLCAWSLREAYEQYFGPGTRLTVT.

The rearrangement uses TRBV5-1 and TRBJ1-5, with TRBD1 matching 9 bases. The ends lost 4 bases at V and 4 bases at J; junction bases unmatched: 6. The CDR3 spans 15 residues. Germline V gene lookup returns CDR1 SGHRS and CDR2 YFSETQ. The CDR3: CASSPGTGRNQPQHF. DNA of the CDR3: TGCGCCAGCAGCCCCGGGACAGGGCGAAATCAGCCCCAGCATTTT.

This clonotype was seen only a few times. The chain couples TRBV4-2 to TRBJ2-7; D may be TRBD2 (5 bases). CDR3 size: 13 residues. CDR1 LGHNA and CDR2 YNFKEQ come from the germline V gene. Deletions cut 5 bases from V and 7 bases from J, with 15 bases between. CDR3 sequence (DNA): TGTGCCAGCAGCTACGACATCTCGGGGGAGCAGTACTTC. Its protein is CASSYDISGEQYF.

This clonotype has a count of ten or more. The chain combines TRBV20-1 with TRBJ1-2; D ambiguous. Between the trimmed V and J ends, which lost 3 bases and 5 bases, there was a span of 13 bases. From germline, CDR1 is DFQATT and CDR2 SNEGSKA (reference sequence). The CDR3 has 13 amino acids. CDR3 coding DNA: TGCAGTGCTAGGTGGGAGATCGCGTATGGCTACACCTTC. Encoded protein: CSARWEIAYGYTF.

This clonotype was counted at least ten times. The chain couples TRBV7-2 to TRBJ1-2; D unclear. Germline loops: CDR1 SGHTA, CDR2 FQGNSA. The CDR3 spans 14 residues. V was shortened by 1 base and J by 2 bases, with 8 bases between the two germline ends. In DNA form, the CDR3 reads TGTGCCAGCAGCTTAGGAGGCTCAAACTATGGCTACACCTTC. Translation: CASSLGGSNYGYTF.

This chain links TRBV20-1 with TRBJ2-1, with 7 bases identical to TRBD2. Germline V lookup: CDR1 DFQATT, CDR2 SNEGSKA (reference sequence). V was pared by 3 bases and J by 6 bases, with 8 bases of the junction left unmatched. The CDR3 loop spans 14 amino acids. The CDR3 DNA follows: TGCAGTGCTAGGGGTCTAGCGGATATCAATGAGCAGTTCTTC. The encoded protein is CSARGLADINEQFF.

The chain links TRBV6-5 to TRBJ2-7; 8 bases match TRBD2. The CDR3 loop spans 13 amino acids. Germline-derived CDR1 and CDR2 are MNHEY and SVGAGI. J lost 1 base, V lost 7 bases, and 3 bases had no gene match. The CDR3 reads CASKTSGSYEQYF. CDR3 DNA sequence: TGTGCCAGCAAAACTAGCGGTTCCTACGAGCAGTACTTC.

This rearrangement joins TRBV28 to TRBJ2-7; 7 positions agree with TRBD1. The CDR3 has 15 amino acids. CDR1 is MDHEN, CDR2 SYDVKM, per germline. The trim removed 5 bases at V and 2 bases at J, leaving 9 bases unmatched. The CDR3 nucleotides read TGTGCCAGCAGTACCGCCGGGACAGAGACCTACGAGCAGTACTTC. This sequence encodes CASSTAGTETYEQYF.

This clonotype was counted a few times. This sequence joins TRBV7-9 and TRBJ2-5, with 10 bases that match TRBD2. The J segment lost 4 bases and the V segment lost 3 bases, leaving 5 bases of the junction unmatched. Germline loops: CDR1 SEHNR, CDR2 FQNEAQ (reference sequence). This CDR3 contains 15 residues. In nucleotides, the CDR3 is TGTGCCAGCAGCTTCCTAGCGGGAGTAGGAGAGACCCAGTACTTC. Its translation is CASSFLAGVGETQYF.

This clonotype was seen only a few times. This chain uses TRBV20-1 with TRBJ1-6; no firm D call. The CDR3 loop spans 17 amino acids. Germline V lookup: CDR1 DFQATT, CDR2 SNEGSKA (reference sequence). V was cut by 0 bases and J by 0 bases, with 12 bases left in between. The CDR3 loop reads CSARDFMGSSYNSPLHF. The CDR3 region has the DNA TGCAGTGCTAGAGATTTTATGGGGAGCTCCTATAATTCACCCCTCCACTTT.

The chain uses TRBV5-8 and TRBJ2-3; D unresolved. The length of the CDR3 is 14 residues. CDR1 and CDR2 (germline): SGHTS, YDEGEE. V dropped 1 base and J dropped 2 bases, with 8 bases sitting between them. This CDR3 is CASSLYSITDTQYF. The DNA for the CDR3 is TGTGCCAGCAGCTTGTACAGCATCACAGATACGCAGTATTTT.

This clonotype was counted at least ten times. J is TRBJ1-3 and V is TRBV7-9; D is undetermined. V was cut by 3 bases and J by 0 bases, with 9 bases left in between. Germline loops: CDR1 SEHNR, CDR2 FQNEAQ (reference sequence). The CDR3 is made up of 15 amino acids. The CDR3 loop is CASSFFWNSGNTIYF. In DNA form, the CDR3 reads TGTGCCAGCAGCTTTTTCTGGAACTCTGGAAACACCATATATTTT.

The V call is TRBV5-6, the J call TRBJ2-7, with a weak D call TRBD2 (6 bases). The V gene's germline CDR1 is SGHDT and CDR2 YYEEEE. The germline V and J ends were trimmed by 1 base and 1 base, with 9 bases remaining between them. CDR3 length equals 14 residues. CDR3 amino acids: CASSLRETSYEQYF. The CDR3 nucleotides read TGTGCCAGCAGCTTGCGGGAGACGTCCTACGAGCAGTACTTC.

V gene TRBV6-6 combines with J gene TRBJ2-2; 7 bases are shared with TRBD2. J gave up 5 bases and V 2 bases, and 5 bases lay outside the gene matches. Germline values: CDR1 MNHNY, CDR2 SVGAGI (reference sequence). This CDR3 region has 15 residues. The CDR3 here is CASSYPPGGTGELFF. The CDR3 coding sequence is TGTGCCAGCAGTTACCCGCCCGGGGGGACCGGGGAGCTGTTTTTT.

The chain joins TRBV12-3 or TRBV12-4 to TRBJ2-1; D tentatively fits TRBD1 or TRBD2 (5 bases each). V was shortened by 7 bases and J by 6 bases, with 13 bases between the two germline ends. CDR3 size: 13 residues. The CDR3 DNA follows: TGTGCCAGCATGAGGGGTTGGGGCAATGAGCAGTTCTTC. This encodes CASMRGWGNEQFF.

Only a few counts were recorded for this clonotype. The J gene is TRBJ1-6, the V gene TRBV9; D is undetermined. Germline V gene lookup returns CDR1 SGDLS and CDR2 YYNGEE. This CDR3 spans 14 amino acids. The V end lost 3 bases, the J end lost 2 bases, and 6 bases lay between the germline ends. DNA for the CDR3: TGTGCCAGCAGCGGCGGCACCTATAATTCACCCCTCCACTTT. Residues: CASSGGTYNSPLHF.

This clonotype was seen only a few times. The chain combines TRBV3-1 with TRBJ2-6; D not resolved. CDR3 length: 18 amino acids. Trimming cost V 2 bases and J 0 bases, with 14 bases left between them. CDR1 is LGHDT, CDR2 YNNKEL, per germline (reference sequence). In DNA, the CDR3 is TGTGCCAGCAGCCAACCCACAAGGCCACCCTCTGGGGCCAACGTCCTGACTTTC. It is translated as CASSQPTRPPSGANVLTF.

This chain uses TRBV3-1 with TRBJ1-2, with D hard to call. Trimming removed 3 bases at V and 7 bases at J, with 21 bases between. This CDR3 contains 16 residues. CDR1 and CDR2 (germline): LGHDT, YNNKEL (reference sequence). The CDR3 is CASSQMGSRTSGGYTF. The CDR3 DNA sequence: TGTGCCAGCAGCCAGATGGGGTCCCGGACCTCCGGTGGCTACACCTTC.

The chain recombines TRBV27 with TRBJ2-7, with 11 bases fitting TRBD2. Germline-derived CDR1 and CDR2 are MNHEY and SMNVEV (reference sequence). The CDR3 is made up of 16 amino acids. The V gene end was trimmed by 1 base and the J gene end by 7 bases; junction bases not matched to a gene: 9. The CDR3 spells CASSLLVAGGPVEQYF. The CDR3 coding sequence is TGTGCCAGCAGTTTATTAGTAGCGGGAGGGCCAGTTGAGCAGTACTTC.

CDR3 amino acids: CASSQDLGGFEKLFF. Here the CDR3 DNA reads TGTGCCAGCAGCCAAGATCTAGGGGGGTTTGAAAAACTGTTTTTT. The chain recombines TRBV3-1 with TRBJ1-4, with TRBD1 as a possible D gene (6 bases). V was cut by 0 bases and J by 7 bases, with 12 bases left in between. Germline loops: CDR1 LGHDT, CDR2 YNNKEL (reference sequence). The CDR3 has 15 amino acids.

This clonotype was counted only a few times. The V gene is TRBV7-2, the J gene TRBJ1-5, with no clear D. This CDR3 is 17 amino acids long. Deletions cut 1 base from V and 0 bases from J, with 13 bases between. Germline CDR1 reads SGHTA; CDR2 reads FQGNSA. The CDR3 here is CASSLVRPTLSNQPQHF. CDR3 nucleotide sequence: TGTGCCAGCAGCTTAGTTCGGCCGACACTTAGCAATCAGCCCCAGCATTTT.

The chain recombines TRBV10-3 with TRBJ1-2; TRBD1 is a possible D gene (6 bases). Germline-derived CDR1 and CDR2 are ENHRY and SYGVKD. Trimming took off 4 bases at V and 3 bases at J, with 12 bases between the two ends. The length of the CDR3 is 14 residues. The CDR3 here is CAISGGAQDYGYTF. CDR3 bases: TGTGCCATCAGTGGGGGGGCGCAAGACTATGGCTACACCTTC.

The J gene is TRBJ2-1, the V gene TRBV5-1, with D perhaps matching TRBD1 (6 bases). The CDR3 spans 12 residues. Germline loops: CDR1 SGHRS, CDR2 YFSETQ. Trimming cost V 5 bases and J 5 bases, with 8 bases left between them. CDR3 region: CASRQGNNEQFF. The CDR3, as DNA: TGCGCCAGCAGACAGGGAAACAATGAGCAGTTCTTC.

The table lists this clonotype with many counts. The chain joins TRBV12-3 or TRBV12-4 to TRBJ1-2; perhaps TRBD1 as D (5 bases). The V end was cut by 5 bases, the J end by 4 bases, with 11 bases between. CDR3 size: 13 residues. This CDR3 is CASSPKDSYGYTF. The CDR3, as DNA: TGTGCCAGCAGTCCTAAAGACAGCTATGGCTACACCTTC.